This T cell receptor (beta chain) was identified during a study of cytomegalovirus exposure and HLA in healthy donors. Findings and caveats of the study: With high specificity and sensitivity, the classifier reportedly diagnosed cytomegalovirus status.

The PCR contained 60 Vbeta and 13 Jbeta primers. Sequencing was performed with immunoSEQ multiplex PCR; in TCRdb, only in-frame clones are kept and a portion is missing. The table shows roughly 130,000 clones, with approximately 61% occurring only once. While unrecorded immune exposures were likely, the donors were nominally healthy when sampled. Remarks on this clone: Antigen specificity is unknown.

J lost 6 bases, V lost 6 bases, and 11 bases had no gene match. Germline CDR1 is SNHLY and CDR2 is FYNNEI. This CDR3 has 16 residues. J is TRBJ2-7 and V is TRBV2, with 13 positions matching TRBD2. Source material: PBMCs. This clonotype originated in a man aged 25 to 40 in good health and CMV-seropositive. CDR3 protein: CASRENVGLAGREQYF. CDR3 in DNA: TGTGCCAGCAGGGAGAATGTGGGACTAGCGGGACGCGAGCAGTACTTC. The complete variable domain, with remaining parts taken from reference TRBV2 and TRBJ2-7, reads EPEVTQTPSHQVTQMGQEVILRCVPISNHLYFYWYRQILGQKVEFLVSFYNNEISEKSEIFDDQFSVERPDGSNFTLKIRSTKLEDSAMYFCASRENVGLAGREQYFGPGTRLTVT.